The entry below gives a single T cell receptor (beta chain) sequence along with its context. What it binds is not known. Germline lookup yields CDR1 SEHNR and CDR2 FQNEAQ (reference sequence). Trimming cost V 6 bases and J 5 bases; bases outside gene matches: 4. This CDR3 has 13 amino acids. The method was immunoSEQ multiplex PCR; TCRdb's version includes in-frame clones alone and lacks a portion of them. The sample contains 81,000 or so clones, approximately 90% of which appear only once. This specimen belongs to a study of OX40 agonist ivuxolimab in advanced cancers. Study-level background: The study treated patients with ivuxolimab, an agonistic anti-OX40 (CD134) antibody. Study-wide results and caveats: Also present in some nonresponders was a low level of normalized T-cell clonal expansion.

The material was CD4+ or CD8+ T cells sorted from blood, obtained in a trial of the OX40 agonist ivuxolimab. The chain joins TRBV7-9 to TRBJ2-3; TRBD1 aligns across 8 bases. This clonotype originated in an adult with an advanced solid tumor such as melanoma, head and neck, liver or kidney cancer. The CDR3 region has the DNA TGTGCCAGCAGGCGGACAGGGATAGATACGCAGTATTTT. It yields the protein CASRRTGIDTQYF.